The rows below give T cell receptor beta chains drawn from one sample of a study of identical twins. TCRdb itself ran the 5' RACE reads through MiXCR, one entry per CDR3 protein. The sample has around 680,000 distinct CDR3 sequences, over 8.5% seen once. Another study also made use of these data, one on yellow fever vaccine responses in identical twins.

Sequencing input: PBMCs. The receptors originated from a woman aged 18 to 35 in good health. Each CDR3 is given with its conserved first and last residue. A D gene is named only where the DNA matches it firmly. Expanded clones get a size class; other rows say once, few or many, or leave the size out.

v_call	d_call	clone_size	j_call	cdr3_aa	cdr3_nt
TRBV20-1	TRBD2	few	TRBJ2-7	CSGLAGSFAEQYF	TGCAGCGGACTAGCGGGATCGTTTGCCGAGCAGTACTTC
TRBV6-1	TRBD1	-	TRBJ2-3	CASSRPGQGQRDTQYF	TGTGCCAGCAGTCGCCCGGGACAGGGCCAAAGAGATACGCAGTATTTT
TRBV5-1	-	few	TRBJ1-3	CASSLTVPVGSGNTIYF	TGCGCCAGCAGCTTGACAGTGCCCGTTGGCTCTGGAAACACCATATATTTT
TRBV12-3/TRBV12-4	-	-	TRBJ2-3	CASSFRGKSTDTQYF	TGTGCCAGCAGTTTCCGAGGGAAGAGCACAGATACGCAGTATTTT
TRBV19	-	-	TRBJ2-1	CASSMVKRANNEQFF	TGTGCCAGTAGTATGGTCAAGCGGGCGAACAATGAGCAGTTCTTC
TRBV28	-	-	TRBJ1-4	CASSLPRLDGRVKLFF	TGTGCCAGCAGTTTACCTAGGTTAGATGGCCGTGTAAAACTGTTTTTT
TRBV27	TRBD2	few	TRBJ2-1	CASSFGLAASYNEQFF	TGTGCCAGCAGTTTCGGGCTAGCGGCCTCCTACAATGAGCAGTTCTTC
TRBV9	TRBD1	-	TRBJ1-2	CASSVGVTGDTYGYTF	TGTGCCAGCAGCGTAGGAGTGACAGGGGATACCTATGGCTACACCTTC
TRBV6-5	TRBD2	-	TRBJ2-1	CASSLSGGQQFF	TGTGCCAGCAGTCTAAGCGGGGGACAGCAGTTCTTC
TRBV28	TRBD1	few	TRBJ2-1	CASSLGGQGARKQFF	TGTGCCAGCAGTTTAGGAGGACAGGGGGCGCGGAAGCAGTTCTTC
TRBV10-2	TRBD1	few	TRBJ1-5	CASSRGQGRRSNQPQHF	TGCGCCAGCAGCAGGGGACAGGGGAGGAGAAGCAATCAGCCCCAGCATTTT
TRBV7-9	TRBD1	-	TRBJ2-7	CASSFLDRQNYEQYF	TGTGCCAGCAGCTTTCTGGACAGGCAGAACTACGAGCAGTACTTC
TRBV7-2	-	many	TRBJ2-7	CASSFSTSYEQYF	TGTGCCAGCAGCTTCAGCACCTCCTACGAGCAGTACTTC
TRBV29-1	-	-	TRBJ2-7	CSVNSGSHEQYF	TGCAGCGTCAACTCAGGTTCCCACGAGCAGTACTTC
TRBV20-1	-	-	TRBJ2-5	CSARDAVQETQYF	TGCAGTGCTAGAGATGCAGTCCAAGAGACCCAGTACTTC
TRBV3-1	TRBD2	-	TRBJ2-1	CASSPSSGRVNNEQFF	TGTGCCAGCAGCCCATCGAGCGGGAGGGTGAACAATGAGCAGTTCTTC
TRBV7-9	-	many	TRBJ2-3	CASSPDTDTQYF	TGTGCCAGCAGCCCCGACACAGATACGCAGTATTTT
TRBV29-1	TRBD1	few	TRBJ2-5	CSVHRGEETQYF	TGCAGCGTGCACAGGGGTGAAGAGACCCAGTACTTC
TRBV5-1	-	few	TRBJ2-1	CASSLGDQLNEQFF	TGCGCCAGCAGCTTGGGGGACCAATTAAATGAGCAGTTCTTC
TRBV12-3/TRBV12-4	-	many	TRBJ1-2	CASSLGGGYTF	TGTGCCAGCAGTTTAGGGGGGGGCTACACCTTC
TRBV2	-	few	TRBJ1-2	CASATRVYGYTF	TGTGCCAGCGCCACGAGGGTCTATGGCTACACCTTC
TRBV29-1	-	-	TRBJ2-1	CSVEDQRLAGRSYNEQFF	TGCAGCGTTGAAGATCAGAGGCTTGCGGGCCGATCCTACAATGAGCAGTTCTTC
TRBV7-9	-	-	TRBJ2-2	CASSFRKGGNTGELFF	TGTGCCAGCAGCTTTCGCAAGGGCGGGAACACCGGGGAGCTGTTTTTT
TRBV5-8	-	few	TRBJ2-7	CASTTMSGPYEQYF	TGTGCCAGCACCACTATGAGTGGTCCCTACGAGCAGTACTTC
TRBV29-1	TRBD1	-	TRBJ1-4	CSVIQGGGEKLFF	TGCAGCGTAATACAGGGGGGAGGTGAAAAACTGTTTTTT
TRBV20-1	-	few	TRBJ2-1	CSATLSGANINEQFF	TGCAGTGCTACCCTCTCGGGAGCTAATATCAATGAGCAGTTCTTC
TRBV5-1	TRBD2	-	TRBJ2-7	CASSETSGRAYEQYF	TGCGCCAGCAGCGAGACTAGCGGGAGGGCCTACGAGCAGTACTTC
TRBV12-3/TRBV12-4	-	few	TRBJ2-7	CASSLSRGRYEQYF	TGTGCCAGCAGTTTAAGCAGGGGACGCTACGAGCAGTACTTC
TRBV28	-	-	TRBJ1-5	CASSLPGGHQPQHF	TGTGCCAGCAGTTTACCCGGTGGGCATCAGCCCCAGCATTTT
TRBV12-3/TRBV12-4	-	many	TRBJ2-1	CASSNSGEQFF	TGTGCCAGCAGTAACTCGGGCGAGCAGTTCTTC
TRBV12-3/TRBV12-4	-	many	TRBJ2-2	CASRGAGELFF	TGTGCCAGCAGGGGCGCCGGGGAGCTGTTTTTT
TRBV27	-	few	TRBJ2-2	CASSFSYRLNTGELFF	TGTGCCAGCAGTTTTTCGTACAGGCTGAACACCGGGGAGCTGTTTTTT
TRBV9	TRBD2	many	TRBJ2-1	CASSGSSGGYNEQFF	TGTGCCAGCAGCGGATCTAGCGGGGGATACAATGAGCAGTTCTTC
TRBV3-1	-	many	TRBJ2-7	CASSRNNYEQYF	TGTGCCAGCAGCCGCAACAATTACGAGCAGTACTTC
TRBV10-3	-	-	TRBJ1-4	CAISEKGDKLFF	TGTGCCATCAGTGAAAAGGGAGACAAACTGTTTTTT
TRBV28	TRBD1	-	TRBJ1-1	CASSVTGEWNTEAFF	TGTGCCAGCAGTGTGACAGGGGAATGGAACACTGAAGCTTTCTTT
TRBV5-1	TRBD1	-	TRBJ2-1	CASSGRDRSSNEQFF	TGCGCCAGCAGCGGCCGGGACAGAAGCTCCAATGAGCAGTTCTTC
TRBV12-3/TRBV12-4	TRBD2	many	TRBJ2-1	CASSPGLAGGYNEQFF	TGTGCCAGCAGTCCGGGACTAGCGGGGGGTTACAATGAGCAGTTCTTC
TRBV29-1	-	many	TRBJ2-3	CSVEDYGDLEPVGETTSTDTQYF	TGCAGCGTTGAAGATTATGGGGATTTAGAGCCGGTAGGCGAAACAACAAGCACAGATACGCAGTATTTT
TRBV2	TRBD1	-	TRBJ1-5	CASMDRASQPQHF	TGTGCCAGCATGGACAGGGCCAGTCAGCCCCAGCATTTT
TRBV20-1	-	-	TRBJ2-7	CSSRGYGYEQYF	TGCAGCTCTCGCGGGTACGGCTACGAGCAGTACTTC
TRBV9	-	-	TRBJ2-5	CASSGRDPQETQYF	TGTGCCAGCAGCGGACGGGACCCCCAAGAGACCCAGTACTTC
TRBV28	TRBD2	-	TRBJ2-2	CASSVASGGADGELFF	TGTGCCAGCAGTGTCGCTAGCGGGGGGGCCGACGGGGAGCTGTTTTTT